The entry below describes one T cell receptor (beta chain). The protocol was immunoSEQ multiplex PCR, while the TCRdb copy is restricted to in-frame clones and leaves out a portion. Counted here are about 110,000 clones, about 64% occurring once; the ten biggest clones make up approximately 0.88%. With 8 bases clipped from V and 6 bases from J, the junction kept 5 bases outside the gene matches. This CDR3 comprises 13 residues. Germline V gene data show CDR1 as MNHEY and CDR2 as SVGAGI. The sample belongs to a study of blood T cell repertoires in COVID-19. Study context: Samples came from the United States, Italy and Spain, spanning acute and convalescent COVID-19.

The material sequenced was peripheral blood. The clonotype comes from a human donor with acute or convalescent COVID-19. The donor label of this sample is uncertain. The rearrangement uses TRBV6-5 and TRBJ1-5; TRBD1 aligns across 9 bases. The CDR3 nucleotides are TGTGCCAGCGAAACAGGGGGCGGTCAGCCCCAGCATTTT. Protein sequence: CASETGGGQPQHF.